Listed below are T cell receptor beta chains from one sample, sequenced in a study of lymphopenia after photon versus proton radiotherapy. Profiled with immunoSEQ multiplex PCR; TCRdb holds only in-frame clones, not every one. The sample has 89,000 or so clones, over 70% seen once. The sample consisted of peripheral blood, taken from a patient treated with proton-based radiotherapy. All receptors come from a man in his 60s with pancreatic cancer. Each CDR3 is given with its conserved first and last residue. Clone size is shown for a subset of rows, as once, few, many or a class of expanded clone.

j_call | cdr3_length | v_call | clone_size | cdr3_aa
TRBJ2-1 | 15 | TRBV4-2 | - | CASSGAGGSYNEQFF
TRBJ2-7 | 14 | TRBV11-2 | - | CASSLGTGGREQYF
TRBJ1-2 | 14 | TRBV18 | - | CASSPVAGGDGYTF
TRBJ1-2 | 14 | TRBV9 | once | CASSPRGQFRGYTF
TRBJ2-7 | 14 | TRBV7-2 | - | CASSLHGQNYEQYF
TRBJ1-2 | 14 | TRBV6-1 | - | CASISVRRNNRYTF
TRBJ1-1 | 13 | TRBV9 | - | CASSTAGDTEAFF
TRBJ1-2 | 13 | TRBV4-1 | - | CASSLMGTYGYTF
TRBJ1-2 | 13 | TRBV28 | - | CAIKGGEGYGYTF
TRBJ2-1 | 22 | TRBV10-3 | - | CAISGSQPGQVSGRAERNEQFF
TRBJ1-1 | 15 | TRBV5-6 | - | CASSELGGADTEAFF
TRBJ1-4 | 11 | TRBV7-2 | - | CASSNREKLFF
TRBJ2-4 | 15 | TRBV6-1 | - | CASDDSLIAKNIQYF
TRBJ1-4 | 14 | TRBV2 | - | CASSDGATNEKLFF
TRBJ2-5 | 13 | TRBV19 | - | CASSIQQGQTQYF
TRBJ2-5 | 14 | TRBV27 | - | CASRLTGLGETQYF
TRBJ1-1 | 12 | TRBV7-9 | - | CASSLTNTEAFF
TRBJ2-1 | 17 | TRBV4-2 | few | CASSQEPLAGESSEQFF
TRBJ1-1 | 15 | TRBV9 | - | CASSVGSRMNTEAFF
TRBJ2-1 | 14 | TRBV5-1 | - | CASSGGTSGQEQFF
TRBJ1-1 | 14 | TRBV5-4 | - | CASSLPGSGTEAFF
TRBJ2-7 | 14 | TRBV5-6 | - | CASSLGYPTYEQYF
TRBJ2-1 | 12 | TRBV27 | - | CASKPLAGGQFF
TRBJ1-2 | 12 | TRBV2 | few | CASSAGIRGYTF
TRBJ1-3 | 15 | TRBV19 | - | CASSSGTSDGNTIYF